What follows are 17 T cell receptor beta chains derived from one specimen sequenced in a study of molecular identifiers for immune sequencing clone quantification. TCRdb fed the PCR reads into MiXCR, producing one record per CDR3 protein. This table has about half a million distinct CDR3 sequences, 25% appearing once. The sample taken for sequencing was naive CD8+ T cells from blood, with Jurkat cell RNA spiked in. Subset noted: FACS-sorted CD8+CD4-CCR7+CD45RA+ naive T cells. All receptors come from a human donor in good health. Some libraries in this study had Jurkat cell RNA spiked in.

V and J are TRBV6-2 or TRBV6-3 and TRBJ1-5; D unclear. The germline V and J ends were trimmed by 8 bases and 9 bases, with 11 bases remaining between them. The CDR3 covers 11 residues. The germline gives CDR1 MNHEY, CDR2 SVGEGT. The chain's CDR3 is CASDYPGPQHF. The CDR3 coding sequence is TGTGCCAGCGATTATCCGGGGCCCCAGCATTTT.

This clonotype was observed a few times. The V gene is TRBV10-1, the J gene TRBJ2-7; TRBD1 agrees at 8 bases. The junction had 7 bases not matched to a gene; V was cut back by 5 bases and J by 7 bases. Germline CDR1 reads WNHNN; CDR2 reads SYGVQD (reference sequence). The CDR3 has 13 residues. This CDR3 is CASSHRDRREQYF. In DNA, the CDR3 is TGCGCCAGCAGTCACCGGGACAGGAGAGAGCAGTACTTC.

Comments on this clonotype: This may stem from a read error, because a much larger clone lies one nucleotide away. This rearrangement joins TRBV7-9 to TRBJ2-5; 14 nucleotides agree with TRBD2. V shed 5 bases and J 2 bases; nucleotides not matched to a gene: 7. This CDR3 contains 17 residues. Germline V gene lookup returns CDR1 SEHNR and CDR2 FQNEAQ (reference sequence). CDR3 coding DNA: TGTGCCAGCAGCCGCGGGACTAGCGGGGGAACACAAGAGACCCAGTACTTC. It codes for CASSRGTSGGTQETQYF.

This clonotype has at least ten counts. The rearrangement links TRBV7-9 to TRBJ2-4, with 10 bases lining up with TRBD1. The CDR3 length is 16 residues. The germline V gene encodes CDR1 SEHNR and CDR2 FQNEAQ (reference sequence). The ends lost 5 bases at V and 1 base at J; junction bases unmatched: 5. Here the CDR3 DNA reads TGTGCCAGCAGCGGGGGGACAGGGGCCGCCAAAAACATTCAGTACTTC. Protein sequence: CASSGGTGAAKNIQYF.

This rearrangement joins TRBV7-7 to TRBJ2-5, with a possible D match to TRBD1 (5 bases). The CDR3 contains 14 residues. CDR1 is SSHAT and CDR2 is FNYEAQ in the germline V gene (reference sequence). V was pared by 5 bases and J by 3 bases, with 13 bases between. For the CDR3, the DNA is TGTGCCAGCAGCCAGGTTCTAGGGGAAGAGACCCAGTACTTC. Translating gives CASSQVLGEETQYF.

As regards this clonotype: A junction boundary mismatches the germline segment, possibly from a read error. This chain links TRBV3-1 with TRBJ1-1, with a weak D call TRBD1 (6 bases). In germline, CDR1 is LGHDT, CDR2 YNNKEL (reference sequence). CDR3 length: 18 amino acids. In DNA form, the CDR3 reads TGTGCCAGCAGCCTAGTGCAAACAGGGACCCCGACGGACACTGGAGCTTTCTTT. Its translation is CASSLVQTGTPTDTGAFF.

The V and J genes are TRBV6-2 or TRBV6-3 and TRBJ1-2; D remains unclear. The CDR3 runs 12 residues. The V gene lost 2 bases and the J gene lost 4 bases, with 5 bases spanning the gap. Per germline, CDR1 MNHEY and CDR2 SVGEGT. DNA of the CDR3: TGTGCCAGCAGTTACCCCCCCTATGGCTACACCTTC. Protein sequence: CASSYPPYGYTF.

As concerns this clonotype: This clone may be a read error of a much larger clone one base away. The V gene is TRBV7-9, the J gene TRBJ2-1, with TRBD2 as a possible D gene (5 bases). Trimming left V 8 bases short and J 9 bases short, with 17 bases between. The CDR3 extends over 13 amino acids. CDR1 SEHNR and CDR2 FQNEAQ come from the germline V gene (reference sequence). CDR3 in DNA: TGTGCCAGCCAGGCCCCACTAGAGGGTGAGCAGTTCTTC. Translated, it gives CASQAPLEGEQFF. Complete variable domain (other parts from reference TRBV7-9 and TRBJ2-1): DTGVSQNPRHKITKRGQNVTFRCDPISEHNRLYWYRQTLGQGPEFLTYFQNEAQLEKSRLLSDRFSAERPKGSFSTLEIQRTEQGDSAMYLCASQAPLEGEQFFGPGTRLTVL.

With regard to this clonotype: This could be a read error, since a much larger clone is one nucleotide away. Here the CDR3 reads CVSSSSYNTEAFF. CDR3 nucleotide sequence: TGCGTCAGCAGCTCAAGTTATAACACTGAAGCTTTCTTT. The gene calls are TRBV5-1 and TRBJ1-1; D gene ambiguous. CDR1 and CDR2 (germline): SGHRS, YFSETQ. CDR3 length: 13 amino acids. Drawing the rest from reference TRBV5-1 and TRBJ1-1, the complete variable domain is KAGVTQTPRYLIKTRGQQVTLSCSPISGHRSVSWYQQTPGQGLQFLFEYFSETQRNKGNFPGRFSGRQFSNSRSEMNVSTLELGDSALYLCVSSSSYNTEAFFGQGTRLTVV.

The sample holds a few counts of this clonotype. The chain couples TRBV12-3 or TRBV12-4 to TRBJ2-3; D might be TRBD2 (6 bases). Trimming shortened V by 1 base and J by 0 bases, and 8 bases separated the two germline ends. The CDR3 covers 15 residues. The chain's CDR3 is CASSLVAVSTDTQYF. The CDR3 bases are TGTGCCAGCAGTTTAGTAGCGGTGAGCACAGATACGCAGTATTTT.

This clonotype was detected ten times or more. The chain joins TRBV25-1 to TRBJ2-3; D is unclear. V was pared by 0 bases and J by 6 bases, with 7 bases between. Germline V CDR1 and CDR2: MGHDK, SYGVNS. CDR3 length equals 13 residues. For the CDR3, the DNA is TGTGCCAGCAGTGAATATGGGAAGGATACGCAGTATTTT. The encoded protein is CASSEYGKDTQYF.

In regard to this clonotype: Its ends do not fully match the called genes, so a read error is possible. The DNA of the CDR3 is TGTGCCAGCAGCTCTAGCCCCAGAGCCGGCTATGGCTGCACCTTC. This codes for CASSSSPRAGYGCTF. V and J are TRBV7-6 and TRBJ1-2, with unresolved D. Germline V gene sequence: CDR1 SGHVS, CDR2 FNYEAQ. The CDR3 has 15 amino acids.

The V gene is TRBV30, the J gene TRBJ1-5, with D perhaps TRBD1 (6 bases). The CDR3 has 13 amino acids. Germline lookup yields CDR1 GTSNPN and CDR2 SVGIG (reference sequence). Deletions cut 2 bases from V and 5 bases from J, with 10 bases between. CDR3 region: CAWSWSGDQPQHF. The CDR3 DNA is TGTGCCTGGAGTTGGTCAGGGGATCAGCCCCAGCATTTT.

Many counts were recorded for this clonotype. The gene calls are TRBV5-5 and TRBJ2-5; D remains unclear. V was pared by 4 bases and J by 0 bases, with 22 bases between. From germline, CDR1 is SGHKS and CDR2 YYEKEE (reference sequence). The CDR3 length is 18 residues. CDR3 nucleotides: TGTGCCAGCAGCCCCGTGGCCCACATCGAGTCGTACCAAGAGACCCAGTACTTC. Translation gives CASSPVAHIESYQETQYF.

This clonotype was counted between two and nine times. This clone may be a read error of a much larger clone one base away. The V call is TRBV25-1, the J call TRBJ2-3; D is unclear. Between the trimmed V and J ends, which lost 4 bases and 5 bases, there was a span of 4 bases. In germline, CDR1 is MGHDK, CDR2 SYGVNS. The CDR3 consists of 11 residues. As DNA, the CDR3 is TGTGCCAGCAGTGTGGTAGATACGCAGTATTTT. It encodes CASSVVDTQYF.

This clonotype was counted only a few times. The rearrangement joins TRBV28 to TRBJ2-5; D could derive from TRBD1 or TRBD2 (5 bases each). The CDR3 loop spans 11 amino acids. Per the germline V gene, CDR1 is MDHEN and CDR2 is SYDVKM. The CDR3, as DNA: TGTGCGTCGGGGCTGGGTGGGACCCAGTACTTC. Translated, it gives CASGLGGTQYF.

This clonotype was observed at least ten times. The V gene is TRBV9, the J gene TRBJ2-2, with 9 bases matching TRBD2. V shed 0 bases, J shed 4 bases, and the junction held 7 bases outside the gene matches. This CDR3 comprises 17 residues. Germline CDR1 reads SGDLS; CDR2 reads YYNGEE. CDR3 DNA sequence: TGTGCCAGCAGCGTAGGGGTTAGCGGGAGTACCACCGGGGAGCTGTTTTTT. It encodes CASSVGVSGSTTGELFF.